One sample yielded the 26 T cell receptor beta chains listed below, sequenced in a study of shared clonotypes between healthy human individuals. Measured with immunoSEQ multiplex PCR; TCRdb has only the in-frame clones, and not every one. The sample records about 2.1 million clones, roughly 91% being singletons. Naive CD8 isolation took CD45RO-negative cells positively selected for CCR7 and excluded terminally differentiated effector memory CD45RA+ cells. Sequences were obtained from naive CD8+ T cells from PBMCs. The receptor set was obtained from a man in his late teens or twenties in good health. Some clones in this sample may be carry-over from other donors' samples.

This clone was recorded once. V usage is TRBV13 and J usage is TRBJ2-1; 10 nucleotides agree with TRBD2. In germline, CDR1 is PRHDT, CDR2 FYEKMQ (reference sequence). V was clipped by 6 bases and J by 7 bases; unmatched bases: 9. CDR3 size: 15 residues. The CDR3: CASRNPAGGLNEQFF. Here the CDR3 DNA reads TGTGCCAGCAGAAACCCAGCGGGAGGGTTAAATGAGCAGTTCTTC.

This clone occurred once. The chain is built from TRBV4-3 and TRBJ2-5, with D possibly being TRBD2 (5 bases). The CDR3 extends over 14 amino acids. Germline-derived CDR1 and CDR2 are LGHNA and YSLEER. The V and J ends lost 1 base and 5 bases respectively, with 11 bases between them. The CDR3 loop reads CASSQAGFAETQYF. The CDR3 region has the DNA TGCGCCAGCAGCCAAGCGGGATTTGCGGAGACCCAGTACTTC.

The chain couples TRBV28 to TRBJ1-5; D uncertain. The CDR3 length is 12 residues. Germline V gene data show CDR1 as MDHEN and CDR2 as SYDVKM. V lost 6 bases and J 5 bases, leaving 8 bases between the germline ends. As DNA, the CDR3 is TGTGCCAGCAGGAGGGAATATCAGCCCCAGCATTTT. This gives the protein CASRREYQPQHF. Full variable domain (missing parts from reference TRBV28 and TRBJ1-5): DVKVTQSSRYLVKRTGEKVFLECVQDMDHENMFWYRQDPGLGLRLIYFSYDVKMKEKGDIPEGYSVSREKKERFSLILESASTNQTSMYLCASRREYQPQHFGDGTRLSIL.

The chain carries TRBV21-1 and TRBJ1-1. TRBV21-1 constitutes a pseudogene. This CDR3 has 16 amino acids. CDR3 sequence: CASSKDGAHMNTEAFF. The CDR3 DNA reads as TGTGCCAGCAGCAAGGACGGGGCGCATATGAACACTGAAGCTTTCTTT.

This chain connects TRBV7-2 to TRBJ2-7, with 11 bases matching TRBD2. The V gene end was trimmed by 4 bases and the J gene end by 4 bases; junction bases not matched to a gene: 9. There are 16 residues in the CDR3. Germline lookup yields CDR1 SGHTA and CDR2 FQGNSA. In nucleotides, the CDR3 is TGTGCCAGCAGCTCGCTACTAGCGGGAGTGGGTTACGAGCAGTACTTC. Amino acids: CASSSLLAGVGYEQYF.

The chain uses TRBV6-6 and TRBJ1-1, with TRBD1 as a possible D gene (5 bases). V was pared by 7 bases and J by 5 bases, with 11 bases between. The germline gives CDR1 MNHNY, CDR2 SVGAGI (reference sequence). The CDR3 is 12 residues long. CDR3 coding DNA: TGTGCCAGCAAGCCAGGGCATACTGAAGCTTTCTTT. It translates to CASKPGHTEAFF.

This chain joins TRBV28 and TRBJ2-7; 12 nucleotides match TRBD2. Per the germline V gene, CDR1 is MDHEN and CDR2 is SYDVKM. V trimming: 6 bases; J trimming: 5 bases; junction bases outside the gene matches: 14. The CDR3 is made up of 17 amino acids. The CDR3 coding sequence is TGTGCCAGCAGGACAGGGGTACTCACTAGCGGGAGGCACGAGCAGTACTTC. This gives the protein CASRTGVLTSGRHEQYF.

CDR3 amino acids: CASAPRLASFTNTGELFF. The CDR3 DNA follows: TGTGCCAGCGCACCCCGACTAGCAAGCTTTACGAACACCGGGGAGCTGTTTTTT. The chain links TRBV5-8 to TRBJ2-2, with 7 bases aligning to TRBD2. The CDR3 sequence is 18 residues long. After removal of 7 bases from V and 0 bases from J, the junction contained 15 bases not matched to a gene. Germline lookup yields CDR1 SGHTS and CDR2 YDEGEE.

The chain carries TRBV28 and TRBJ1-2, with a weak D call TRBD1 (6 bases). CDR1 is MDHEN, CDR2 SYDVKM, per germline. The V end was cut by 10 bases, the J end by 3 bases, with 15 bases between. The CDR3 sequence is 13 residues long. CDR3 sequence (DNA): TGTGCCACCAACGTCAGGGGAGACTATGGCTACACCTTC. This encodes CATNVRGDYGYTF.

The sample holds a few counts of this clone. The chain carries TRBV19 and TRBJ1-5; possible D gene TRBD1, 6 bases. The germline gives CDR1 LNHDA, CDR2 SQIVND (reference sequence). Trimming took off 6 bases at V and 6 bases at J, with 12 bases between the two ends. The CDR3 runs to 13 residues. CDR3 loop: CASRGRGIQPQHF. The DNA of the CDR3 is TGTGCCAGTAGAGGCAGGGGCATTCAGCCCCAGCATTTT.

The chain couples TRBV7-9 to TRBJ2-5; 10 positions match TRBD2. The CDR3 consists of 16 residues. CDR1 is SEHNR and CDR2 is FQNEAQ in the germline V gene (reference sequence). V was clipped by 5 bases and J by 5 bases; unmatched bases: 11. This CDR3 reads CASSPRSGRSWETQYF. CDR3 coding DNA: TGTGCCAGCAGCCCCCGTAGCGGGAGGAGTTGGGAGACCCAGTACTTC.

The chain's CDR3 is CASTPSSGWGSYEQYF. For the CDR3, the DNA is TGTGCCAGCACCCCGTCGTCGGGCTGGGGGTCCTACGAGCAGTACTTC. The chain carries TRBV27 and TRBJ2-7; either TRBD1 or TRBD2 may fit D (5 bases each). Germline lookup yields CDR1 MNHEY and CDR2 SMNVEV (reference sequence). This CDR3 contains 16 residues. Trimming stripped 7 bases from V and 1 base from J, with 20 bases between.

This chain links TRBV28 with TRBJ2-5, with no clear D. The CDR3 runs 17 residues. Trimming cost V 8 bases and J 0 bases, with 22 bases left between them. Germline CDR1 and CDR2: MDHEN and SYDVKM. In nucleotides, the CDR3 is TGTGCCAGCTTCACTACCCCCCGGGCAAAATACCAAGAGACCCAGTACTTC. Translating it yields CASFTTPRAKYQETQYF.

This chain uses TRBV2 with TRBJ1-5; the D gene is possibly TRBD1 (5 bases). CDR1 SNHLY and CDR2 FYNNEI come from the germline V gene. CDR3 length equals 15 residues. V shed 3 bases and J shed 11 bases, with 20 bases lying between them. The CDR3 reads CASSDLGPFERAQHF. The CDR3 coding sequence is TGTGCCAGCAGTGATTTGGGACCCTTTGAAAGGGCCCAGCATTTT.

The chain recombines TRBV7-2 with TRBJ2-3, with D perhaps matching TRBD2 (5 bases). The CDR3 is 16 amino acids. CDR1 is SGHTA and CDR2 is FQGNSA in the germline V gene. V was shortened by 1 base and J by 1 base, with 12 bases between the two germline ends. CDR3 coding DNA: TGTGCCAGCAGCTTAGGGGCGCAGAGGGGCACAGATACGCAGTATTTT. Residues: CASSLGAQRGTDTQYF.

The chain is built from TRBV7-3 and TRBJ2-1, with 9 bases matching TRBD2. This CDR3 contains 13 residues. V was pared by 5 bases and J by 8 bases, with 4 bases of the junction left unmatched. The germline V gene encodes CDR1 SGHTA and CDR2 FQGTGA. The CDR3 bases are TGTGCCAGCAGCGCGGGACTAGCCTATGAGCAGTTCTTC. Translated: CASSAGLAYEQFF.

CDR3 sequence reads: CASSQETTGVSGELFF. CDR3 DNA sequence: TGCGCCAGCAGCCAAGAAACGACAGGGGTTTCCGGGGAGCTGTTTTTT. The rearrangement uses TRBV4-1 and TRBJ2-2, with TRBD1 matching 8 bases. The trim removed 0 bases at V and 6 bases at J, leaving 6 bases unmatched. The CDR3 covers 16 residues. Germline values: CDR1 MGHRA, CDR2 YSYEKL.

This clone was observed a single time. The CDR3 region has the DNA TGTGCCAGCAGCTTAAACGCCCTGAGCTCCTACAATGAGCAGTTCTTC. Protein product: CASSLNALSSYNEQFF. V gene TRBV11-2 combines with J gene TRBJ2-1, with D unclear. CDR3 length: 16 amino acids. The V gene's germline CDR1 is SGHAT and CDR2 FQNNGV. V lost 2 bases to trimming and J lost 0 bases, with 11 bases between them.

In nucleotides, the CDR3 is TGTGCCAGCAGCTTAGCACTCTACGGGAACACTGAAGCTTTCTTT. Amino acid sequence: CASSLALYGNTEAFF. V and J are TRBV7-9 and TRBJ1-1; no reliable D call. The CDR3 has 15 residues. Trimming shortened V by 0 bases and J by 1 base, and 9 bases separated the two germline ends. Germline values: CDR1 SEHNR, CDR2 FQNEAQ (reference sequence).

The CDR3 loop reads CSVEAAGTYEQYF. As DNA, the CDR3 is TGCAGCGTTGAAGCGGCAGGAACCTACGAGCAGTACTTC. J is TRBJ2-7 and V is TRBV29-1, with D hard to call. CDR1 SQVTM and CDR2 ANQGSEA come from the germline V gene. This CDR3 has 13 residues. The V end lost 1 base, the J end lost 2 bases, and 9 bases lay between the germline ends.

The chain links TRBV7-9 to TRBJ2-3; no definite D call. Germline V gene lookup returns CDR1 SEHNR and CDR2 FQNEAQ (reference sequence). CDR3 length: 14 amino acids. The V gene lost 2 bases and the J gene lost 0 bases, with 6 bases spanning the gap. The CDR3 region is CASSLQRSTDTQYF. CDR3 nucleotides: TGTGCCAGCAGCTTACAACGGAGCACAGATACGCAGTATTTT.

The V and J genes are TRBV5-1 and TRBJ2-1; 10 bases fit TRBD2. The trim removed 4 bases at V and 4 bases at J, leaving 8 bases unmatched. Germline CDR1 reads SGHRS; CDR2 reads YFSETQ. The CDR3 consists of 16 residues. The CDR3 spells CASSKTSGYLYNEQFF. CDR3 nucleotides: TGCGCCAGCAGCAAGACTAGCGGGTACCTTTACAATGAGCAGTTCTTC.

The rearrangement links TRBV9 to TRBJ2-1, with unresolved D. The germline V gene encodes CDR1 SGDLS and CDR2 YYNGEE. The CDR3 extends over 15 amino acids. V was cut by 3 bases and J by 2 bases, with 12 bases left in between. CDR3 in amino acids: CASSGSSSAYNEQFF. The DNA for the CDR3 is TGTGCCAGCAGCGGTTCTAGTTCTGCCTACAATGAGCAGTTCTTC.

The chain uses TRBV7-2 and TRBJ2-7; TRBD2 aligns across 8 bases. The V segment lost 7 bases and the J segment 2 bases; nucleotides outside the gene matches: 7. The CDR3 sequence is 14 residues long. Per the germline V gene, CDR1 is SGHTA and CDR2 is FQGNSA. The CDR3 loop is CASTPTSDPYEQYF. CDR3 nucleotides: TGTGCCAGCACCCCGACTAGCGACCCCTACGAGCAGTACTTC. The whole variable domain, remainder taken from reference TRBV7-2 and TRBJ2-7, is GAGVSQSPSNKVTEKGKDVELRCDPISGHTALYWYRQSLGQGLEFLIYFQGNSAPDKSGLPSDRFSAERTGGSVSTLTIQRTQQEDSAVYLCASTPTSDPYEQYFGPGTRLTVT.

The chain combines TRBV11-1 with TRBJ2-3; tentatively, D is TRBD1 (6 bases). CDR3 length equals 13 residues. The V gene lost 4 bases and the J gene lost 6 bases, with 11 bases spanning the gap. Germline V gene data show CDR1 as SGHAT and CDR2 as FQDESV (reference sequence). The CDR3, as DNA: TGTGCCAGCAGCTCACACCAGGGGGATACGCAGTATTTT. It codes for CASSSHQGDTQYF.

The table lists this clone with a few counts. V gene TRBV9 combines with J gene TRBJ2-1; 7 bases agree with TRBD2. The CDR3 consists of 14 residues. Losses at the gene ends were 7 bases for V and 9 bases for J; bases not matched to a gene: 13. The germline gives CDR1 SGDLS, CDR2 YYNGEE. The CDR3: CASGQEGGQSEQFF. CDR3 DNA sequence: TGTGCCAGCGGACAAGAGGGAGGGCAAAGTGAGCAGTTCTTC.